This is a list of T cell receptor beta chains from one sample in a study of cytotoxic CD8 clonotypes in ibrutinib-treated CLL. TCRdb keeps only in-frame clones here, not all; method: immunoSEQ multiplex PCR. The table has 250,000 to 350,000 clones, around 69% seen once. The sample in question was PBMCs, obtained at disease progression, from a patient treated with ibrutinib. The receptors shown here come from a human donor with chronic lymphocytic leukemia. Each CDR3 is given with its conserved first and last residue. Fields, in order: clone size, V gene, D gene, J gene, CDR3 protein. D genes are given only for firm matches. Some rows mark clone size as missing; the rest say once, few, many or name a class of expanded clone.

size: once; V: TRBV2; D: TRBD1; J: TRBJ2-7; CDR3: CASSEFRTGDYEQYF
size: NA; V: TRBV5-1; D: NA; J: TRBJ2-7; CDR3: CASSLRDSLHEQYF
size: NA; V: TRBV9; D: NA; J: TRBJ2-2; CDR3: CASSGAGYTGELFF
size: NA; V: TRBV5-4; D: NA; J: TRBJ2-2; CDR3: CASSLGENTGELFF
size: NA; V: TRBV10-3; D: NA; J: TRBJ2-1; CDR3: CAISDLIANEQFF
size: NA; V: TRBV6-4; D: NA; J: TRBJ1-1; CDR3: CASSDHWGGGRMNTEAFF
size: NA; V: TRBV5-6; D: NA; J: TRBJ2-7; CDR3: CATSGDSYEQYF
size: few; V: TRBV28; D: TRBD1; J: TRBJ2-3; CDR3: CASTKPGQSTDTQYF
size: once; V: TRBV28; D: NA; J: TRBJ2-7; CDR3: CASSGSPGLGYEQYF
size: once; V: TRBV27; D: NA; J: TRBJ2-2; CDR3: CAVGIIGHSNTGELFF
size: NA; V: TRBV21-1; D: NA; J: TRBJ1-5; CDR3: CASSKGGPIPNQPQHF
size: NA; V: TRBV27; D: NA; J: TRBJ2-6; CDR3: CASSLVGNSGANVLTF
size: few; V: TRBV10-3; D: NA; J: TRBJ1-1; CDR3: CAISESGALNTEAFF
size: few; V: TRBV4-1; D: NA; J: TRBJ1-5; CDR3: CASSQGVGQPQHF
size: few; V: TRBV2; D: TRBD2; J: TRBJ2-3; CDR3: CASSDSLAGGGDTQYF
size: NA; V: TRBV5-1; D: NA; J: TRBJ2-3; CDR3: CACGRGGSTDTQYF
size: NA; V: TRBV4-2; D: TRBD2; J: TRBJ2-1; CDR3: CASSQEIAGGRGAFF
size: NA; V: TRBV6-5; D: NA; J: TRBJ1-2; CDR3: CASKQGNYGYTF
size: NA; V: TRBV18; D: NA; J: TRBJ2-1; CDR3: CASSPKLAQVNEQFF
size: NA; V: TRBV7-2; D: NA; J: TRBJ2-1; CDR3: CASSLRQGGEQFF
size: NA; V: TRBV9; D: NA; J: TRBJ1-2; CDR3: CASSVGSDGYTF
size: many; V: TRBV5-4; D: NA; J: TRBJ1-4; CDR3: CASSQSDSATNEKLFF
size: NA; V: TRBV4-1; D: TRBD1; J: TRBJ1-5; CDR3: CASSQLDREDQPQHF
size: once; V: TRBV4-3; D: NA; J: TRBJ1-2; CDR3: CASSQGGPNYGYTF
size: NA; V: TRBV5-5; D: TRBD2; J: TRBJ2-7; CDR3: CASKTSGSHEQYF
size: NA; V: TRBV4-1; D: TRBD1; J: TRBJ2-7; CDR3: CASSQGTGGGYEQYF
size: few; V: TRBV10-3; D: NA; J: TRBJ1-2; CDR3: CAISDITPNGYTF
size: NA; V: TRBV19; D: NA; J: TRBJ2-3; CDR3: CASSNNGDTQYF
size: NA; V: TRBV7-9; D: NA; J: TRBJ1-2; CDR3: CASSASGTHYTF
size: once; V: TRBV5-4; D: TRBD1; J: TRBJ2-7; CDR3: CASSFGQGAPYEQYF
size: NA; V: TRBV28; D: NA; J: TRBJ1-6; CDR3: CASSLGSPLHF
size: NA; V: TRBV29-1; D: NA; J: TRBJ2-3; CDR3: CSVAGTGTTDTQYF
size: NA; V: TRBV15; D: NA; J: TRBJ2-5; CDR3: CATSRDQETQYF
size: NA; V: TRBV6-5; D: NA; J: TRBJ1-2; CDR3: CASSQRPGHGDGYTF
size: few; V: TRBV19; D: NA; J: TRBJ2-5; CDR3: CASSIMMIQETQYF
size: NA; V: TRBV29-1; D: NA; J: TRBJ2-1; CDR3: CSVAPTGGVEQFF
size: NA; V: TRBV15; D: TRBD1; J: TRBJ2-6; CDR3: CATSTDRGGANVLTF
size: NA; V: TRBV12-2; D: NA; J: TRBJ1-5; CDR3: CASRFLERGVGFGGQPQHF
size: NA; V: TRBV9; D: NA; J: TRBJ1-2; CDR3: CASSVGRHNYGYTF
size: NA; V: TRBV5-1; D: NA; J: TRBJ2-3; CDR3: CASSLGSSPGTDTQYF
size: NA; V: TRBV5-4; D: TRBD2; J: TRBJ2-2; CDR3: CASSLIAGANTGELFF
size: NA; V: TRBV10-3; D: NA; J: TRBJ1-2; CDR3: CAIRVDMNYGYTF
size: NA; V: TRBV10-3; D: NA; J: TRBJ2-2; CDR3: CAISAAPGELFF
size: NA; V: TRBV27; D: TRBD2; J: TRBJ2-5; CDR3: CASSLGTRGETQYF
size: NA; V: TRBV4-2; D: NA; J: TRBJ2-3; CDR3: CASSQGFGDTQYF
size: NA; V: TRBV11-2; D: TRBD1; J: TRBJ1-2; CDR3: CASSPRGQGGYTF
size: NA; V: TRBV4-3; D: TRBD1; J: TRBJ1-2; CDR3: CASSQDRGTGGNHGYTF
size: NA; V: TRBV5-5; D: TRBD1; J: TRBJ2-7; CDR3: CASSLGPGGYEQYF
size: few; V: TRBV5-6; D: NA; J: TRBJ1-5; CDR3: CASSEGNQPQHF
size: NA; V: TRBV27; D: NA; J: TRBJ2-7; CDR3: CASSLGTSYEQYF
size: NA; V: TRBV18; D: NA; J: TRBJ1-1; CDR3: CASSPPKRPPPYEAFF
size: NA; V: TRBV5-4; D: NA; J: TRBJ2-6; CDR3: CASSWTLSGANVLTF
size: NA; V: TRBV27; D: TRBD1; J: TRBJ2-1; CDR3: CASRPPGQFYNEQFF
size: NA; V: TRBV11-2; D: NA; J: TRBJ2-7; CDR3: CASSLVIMGFPYEQYF
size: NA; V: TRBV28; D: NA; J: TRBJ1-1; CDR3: CASTQSMNTEAFF
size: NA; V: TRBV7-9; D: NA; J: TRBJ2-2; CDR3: CASSPDRRELFF
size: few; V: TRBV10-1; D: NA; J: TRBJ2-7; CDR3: CASSDVGGTSDEQYF
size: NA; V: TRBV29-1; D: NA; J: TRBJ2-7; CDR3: CSVAGQRNYEQYF
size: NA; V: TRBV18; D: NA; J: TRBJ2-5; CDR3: CASSPRDFKETQYF